This TCR beta chain emerged from a study of T cell responses to AZD1222 COVID-19 vaccine. General study points: Variant regions that are unmutated are reportedly the target of nearly half of spike-specific TCRs. Most donors were white British, females outnumbered males, and clonal diversity was possibly underestimated. Spike-specific TCR breadth and depth went up after people got two AZD1222 doses. At study baseline, merely roughly 6 AZD1222 recipients were seropositive.

The germline V gene encodes CDR1 MNHNS and CDR2 SASEGT. V was pared by 3 bases and J by 2 bases, with 24 bases between. The CDR3 contains 19 residues. A remark on this clone: The antigen remains undetermined.

Measured with immunoSEQ multiplex PCR; TCRdb has only the in-frame clones, and not every one. The data show more than 100,000 clones, with 87% seen just once and approximately 1.5% held by the top ten. The genes are TRBV6-1 and TRBJ2-3; maybe TRBD2 (6 bases). The material was peripheral blood, obtained on day 0 of AZD1222 vaccination. The clonotype originates from an adult in good health. CDR3 amino acids: CASSDPGLWGPIDTDTQYF. DNA for the CDR3: TGTGCCAGCAGTGATCCGGGACTGTGGGGCCCAATCGACACAGATACGCAGTATTTT.